Shown below are 32 T cell receptor beta chains from a single sample sequenced in a study of cytomegalovirus exposure and HLA in healthy donors (dated by TCRdb to 2016 to 2017). Libraries were constructed by the immunoSEQ multiplex PCR assay. For the multiplex PCR, a mixture combining 60 forward primers for TCR Vbeta segments and 13 reverse primers for TCR Jbeta segments was used. In its TCRdb copy, this immuneACCESS table keeps in-frame sequences only and misses some clones. Where compared with another copy, unresolved V genes explain less than half of these, and the others have no known cause. This sample is represented by fewer than 140,000 clones; roughly 80% of them were singletons. The ten largest clones represent about 2.5% of the sample. The source material was PBMCs. All receptors derive from a man in his forties in good health and CMV-seronegative.

Comments on this clone: Other DNA sequences from this sample encode an identical CDR3 as well. This sequence joins TRBV6-5 and TRBJ2-7; TRBD1 matches 8 bases. V was pared by 6 bases and J by 1 base, with 5 bases of the junction left unmatched. CDR3 length: 14 amino acids. Germline-derived CDR1 and CDR2 are MNHEY and SVGAGI. The chain's CDR3 is CASSPGGASYEQYF. The CDR3 DNA is TGTGCCAGCAGCCCAGGGGGCGCATCCTACGAGCAGTACTTC.

The table lists this clone with a count of one. The chain uses TRBV5-1 and TRBJ1-1; unclear D gene. Looked up from germline, CDR1 is SGHRS and CDR2 is YFSETQ. This CDR3 region has 14 residues. Trimming pared 1 base from V and 4 bases from J, leaving 11 bases between. The DNA for the CDR3 is TGCGCCAGCAGCTTGCCCGGGGAGGGCACTGAAGCTTTCTTT. Amino acids: CASSLPGEGTEAFF.

V usage is TRBV14 and J usage is TRBJ2-1; maybe TRBD1 (5 bases). There are 12 residues in the CDR3. Germline V gene data show CDR1 as SGHDN and CDR2 as FVKESK. Trimming removed 3 bases at V and 7 bases at J, with 7 bases between. The CDR3 DNA follows: TGTGCCAGCAGCCATGACAGTAATGAGCAGTTCTTC. Translating gives CASSHDSNEQFF. The whole variable domain, filled in from reference TRBV14 and TRBJ2-1, reads EAGVTQFPSHSVIEKGQTVTLRCDPISGHDNLYWYRRVMGKEIKFLLHFVKESKQDESGMPNNRFLAERTGGTYSTLKVQPAELEDSGVYFCASSHDSNEQFFGPGTRLTVL.

V is TRBV19 and J is TRBJ1-2; 10 bases map to TRBD1. V lost 9 bases and J lost 7; bases outside the gene matches: 8. CDR3 size: 13 residues. Germline V gene lookup returns CDR1 LNHDA and CDR2 SQIVND (reference sequence). Here the CDR3 reads CASRTGGSSGYTF. The DNA of the CDR3 is TGTGCCAGCCGGACAGGGGGTAGTTCTGGCTACACCTTC.

The chain has TRBV15 and TRBJ2-5, with 7 bases aligning to TRBD2. This CDR3 has 14 residues. CDR1 is LNHNV, CDR2 YYDKDF, per germline (reference sequence). The V gene end was trimmed by 3 bases and the J gene end by 4 bases; junction bases not matched to a gene: 5. CDR3 amino acids: CATSSRGGRETQYF. The CDR3 DNA reads as TGTGCCACCAGCAGCCGGGGAGGGAGAGAGACCCAGTACTTC.

The V and J genes are TRBV6-8 and TRBJ2-5; TRBD2 matches 7 bases. CDR3 size: 13 residues. The germline gives CDR1 MNHGY, CDR2 SAAAGT. V gave up 6 bases and J gave up 5 bases; unmatched junction bases: 6. CDR3 nucleotides: TGTGCCAGCAGGGGGGGGAAAGGGGAGACCCAGTACTTC. Its protein is CASRGGKGETQYF.

V and J are TRBV7-2 and TRBJ2-3; a possible D gene is TRBD2 (6 bases). Germline assignment: CDR1 SGHTA and CDR2 FQGNSA. V lost 5 bases, J lost 2 bases, and 11 bases lay in between. There are 14 residues in the CDR3. CDR3 in DNA: TGTGCCAGCAGCCGCGCGGGGTACACAGATACGCAGTATTTT. Translating gives CASSRAGYTDTQYF.

The V gene is TRBV29-1, the J gene TRBJ1-4; D remains ambiguous. The CDR3 has 16 amino acids. Germline V gene data show CDR1 as SQVTM and CDR2 as ANQGSEA. The ends were cut back, 0 bases at V and 0 bases at J, with 11 bases in the middle. As DNA, the CDR3 is TGCAGCGTTGAAGATTCATTGGCAGCAACTAATGAAAAACTGTTTTTT. Translated, it gives CSVEDSLAATNEKLFF.

The rearrangement links TRBV27 to TRBJ2-1; 13 nucleotides match TRBD2. The germline gives CDR1 MNHEY, CDR2 SMNVEV (reference sequence). This CDR3 is built from 16 residues. V lost 5 bases and J lost 4; bases outside the gene matches: 5. The CDR3 spells CASSRGTSGNYNEQFF. DNA for the CDR3: TGTGCCAGCAGTAGGGGGACTAGCGGGAATTACAATGAGCAGTTCTTC.

A few counts support this clone. The chain recombines TRBV4-1 with TRBJ2-3, with TRBD2 matching 8 bases. CDR3 length: 16 residues. Per germline, CDR1 MGHRA and CDR2 YSYEKL. V lost 3 bases to trimming and J lost 3 bases; unmatched junction nucleotides: 8. As DNA, the CDR3 is TGCGCCAGCAGCCAGACTCGGGGGGGAGGAACAGATACGCAGTATTTT. Protein: CASSQTRGGGTDTQYF.

The chain links TRBV5-5 to TRBJ2-7; a weak D match, TRBD2 (7 bases). CDR3 size: 13 residues. The germline V and J ends were trimmed by 2 bases and 7 bases, with 13 bases remaining between them. Germline CDR1 reads SGHKS; CDR2 reads YYEKEE (reference sequence). The CDR3 sequence is CASSFAGAGEQYF. As DNA, the CDR3 is TGTGCCAGCAGCTTTGCGGGGGCGGGGGAGCAGTACTTC.

This rearrangement joins TRBV19 to TRBJ2-1, with 7 nucleotides matching TRBD1. The V segment lost 1 base and the J segment 15 bases; nucleotides outside the gene matches: 9. The CDR3 has 13 residues. The germline V gene has CDR1 LNHDA and CDR2 SQIVND (reference sequence). The CDR3 here is CASSIGPMGQRFF. The CDR3 DNA follows: TGTGCCAGTAGTATAGGGCCCATGGGACAGCGGTTCTTC.

This clone appeared a few times. The J gene is TRBJ2-1, the V gene TRBV6-5, with D maybe TRBD1 (6 bases). V lost 2 bases and J lost 2, with 10 bases in between. Germline loops: CDR1 MNHEY, CDR2 SVGAGI. This CDR3 is 15 amino acids long. In DNA, the CDR3 is TGTGCCAGCAGTTACGGAAACAGGGCCTACAATGAGCAGTTCTTC. The encoded protein is CASSYGNRAYNEQFF.

V is TRBV6-5 and J is TRBJ2-1, with D perhaps TRBD2 (6 bases). The CDR3 has 15 residues. V lost 4 bases and J lost 7, with 17 bases in between. The germline V gene has CDR1 MNHEY and CDR2 SVGAGI. The CDR3 is CASSFPGVRGNEQFF. For the CDR3, the DNA is TGTGCCAGCAGTTTCCCGGGAGTTCGGGGAAATGAGCAGTTCTTC.

The chain recombines TRBV11-3 with TRBJ2-2, with D perhaps TRBD1 (5 bases). The CDR3 runs to 15 residues. Looked up from germline, CDR1 is SGHNT and CDR2 is YENEEA. The germline V and J ends were trimmed by 4 bases and 1 base, with 10 bases remaining between them. CDR3 DNA: TGTGCCAGCAGCTCTCCCAGGGAGAACACCGGGGAGCTGTTTTTT. Its translation is CASSSPRENTGELFF.

This clone was counted a few times. This chain uses TRBV6-1 with TRBJ2-7, with 9 nucleotides matching TRBD1. This CDR3 is built from 13 residues. V was pared by 8 bases and J by 4 bases, with 6 bases of the junction left unmatched. The germline CDR1 and CDR2 sequences are MNHNS and SASEGT. The CDR3 protein is CASGGQGRYEQYF. CDR3 coding DNA: TGTGCCAGCGGGGGACAGGGTAGGTACGAGCAGTACTTC.

The chain uses TRBV7-2 and TRBJ2-4; weak D call: TRBD2 (7 bases). CDR1 and CDR2 (germline): SGHTA, FQGNSA. The CDR3 sequence is 14 residues long. The V end lost 1 base, the J end lost 7 bases, and 11 bases lay between the germline ends. The CDR3 loop reads CASSLEGGRNIQYF. The CDR3 DNA is TGTGCCAGCAGCTTAGAGGGGGGGCGGAACATTCAGTACTTC.

This clone has a handful of counts. The rearrangement uses TRBV4-1 and TRBJ2-7; 7 bases fit TRBD1. CDR1 is MGHRA and CDR2 is YSYEKL in the germline V gene. The CDR3 is 19 amino acids. V gave up 0 bases and J gave up 3 bases; unmatched junction bases: 17. In nucleotides, the CDR3 is TGCGCCAGCAGCCAAGAATGGAGACAGGGCCCCAGGGTTAACTACGAGCAGTACTTC. Protein product: CASSQEWRQGPRVNYEQYF.

The chain carries TRBV9 and TRBJ2-5, with 11 positions matching TRBD2. The CDR3 runs to 17 residues. CDR1 SGDLS and CDR2 YYNGEE come from the germline V gene. Unmatched junction bases numbered 5, after V lost 0 bases and J lost 1 base. CDR3 in amino acids: CASSVATSGGTQETQYF. CDR3 DNA: TGTGCCAGCAGCGTAGCTACTAGCGGGGGCACCCAAGAGACCCAGTACTTC. Full variable domain (rest looked up from reference TRBV9 and TRBJ2-5): DSGVTQTPKHLITATGQRVTLRCSPRSGDLSVYWYQQSLDQGLQFLIQYYNGEERAKGNILERFSAQQFPDLHSELNLSSLELGDSALYFCASSVATSGGTQETQYFGPGTRLLVL.

The V call is TRBV10-3, the J call TRBJ1-5, with 12 bases identical to TRBD1. The CDR3 loop spans 15 amino acids. The V gene's germline CDR1 is ENHRY and CDR2 SYGVKD. V lost 6 bases and J lost 7; bases outside the gene matches: 7. Here the CDR3 reads CAISGTGGSGQPQHF. CDR3 sequence (DNA): TGTGCCATCAGCGGGACAGGGGGCTCAGGGCAGCCCCAGCATTTT.

The chain is built from TRBV7-2 and TRBJ2-1; 7 positions agree with TRBD1. In germline, CDR1 is SGHTA, CDR2 FQGNSA. The CDR3 is 12 amino acids. V lost 5 bases and J lost 10; bases outside the gene matches: 5. CDR3 region: CASSTTGFEQFF. CDR3 DNA: TGTGCCAGCAGCACGACAGGGTTCGAGCAGTTCTTC.

The gene calls are TRBV2 and TRBJ2-4; 8 bases line up with TRBD1. This CDR3 has 15 amino acids. The germline V gene encodes CDR1 SNHLY and CDR2 FYNNEI. V shed 5 bases, J shed 8 bases, and the junction held 11 bases outside the gene matches. In DNA, the CDR3 is TGTGCCAGCAGTCGGGACAGGCAAAGGGGGGACATTCAGTACTTC. Protein: CASSRDRQRGDIQYF.

The rearrangement links TRBV19 to TRBJ2-7, with 7 bases matching TRBD1. This CDR3 spans 15 amino acids. The J segment lost 1 base and the V segment lost 1 base, leaving 4 bases of the junction unmatched. In germline, CDR1 is LNHDA, CDR2 SQIVND (reference sequence). The CDR3 region has the DNA TGTGCCAGTAGTATAGCAGGGGGACAGTCCTACGAGCAGTACTTC. Translating it yields CASSIAGGQSYEQYF.

The chain carries TRBV7-9 and TRBJ2-7; D perhaps matches TRBD1 (7 bases). This CDR3 has 15 amino acids. Germline lookup yields CDR1 SEHNR and CDR2 FQNEAQ (reference sequence). V shed 3 bases and J shed 2 bases, with 14 bases lying between them. The CDR3 region is CASSFAGGSPYEQYF. In DNA form, the CDR3 reads TGTGCCAGCAGCTTCGCAGGGGGGTCCCCCTACGAGCAGTACTTC. Drawing the rest from reference TRBV7-9 and TRBJ2-7, the complete variable domain is DTGVSQNPRHKITKRGQNVTFRCDPISEHNRLYWYRQTLGQGPEFLTYFQNEAQLEKSRLLSDRFSAERPKGSFSTLEIQRTEQGDSAMYLCASSFAGGSPYEQYFGPGTRLTVT.

V is TRBV7-7 and J is TRBJ2-5; 9 positions match TRBD1. Per the germline V gene, CDR1 is SSHAT and CDR2 is FNYEAQ (reference sequence). Trimming cost V 3 bases and J 1 base; bases outside gene matches: 3. This CDR3 contains 15 residues. The CDR3 region is CASSLDRGGQETQYF. The DNA for the CDR3 is TGTGCCAGCAGCTTGGACAGGGGTGGCCAAGAGACCCAGTACTTC.

The V gene is TRBV6-1, the J gene TRBJ1-1; D is possibly TRBD1 (6 bases). This CDR3 is built from 18 residues. CDR1 and CDR2 from the germline V gene are MNHNS and SASEGT. Deletions cut 3 bases from V and 1 base from J, with 21 bases between. This CDR3 reads CASSDRTAGTKRNTEAFF. CDR3 bases: TGTGCCAGCAGTGATCGGACAGCCGGTACAAAGAGGAACACTGAAGCTTTCTTT.

This clone has only a few counts. V gene TRBV5-5 combines with J gene TRBJ2-7; 8 bases align to TRBD1. V shed 8 bases, J shed 6 bases, and the junction held 13 bases outside the gene matches. Germline V gene sequence: CDR1 SGHKS, CDR2 YYEKEE (reference sequence). The CDR3 covers 14 residues. The DNA of the CDR3 is TGTGCCAGAGGACCCGGACAGGGAAGGGGCGAGCAGTACTTC. Encoded protein: CARGPGQGRGEQYF.

The chain has TRBV5-4 and TRBJ2-5; 14 bases are shared with TRBD2. The CDR3 runs to 17 residues. V trimming: 0 bases; J trimming: 5 bases; junction bases outside the gene matches: 6. Germline V gene lookup returns CDR1 SGHNT and CDR2 YYREEE (reference sequence). The CDR3 sequence: CASSLGLAGGLAETQYF. The CDR3 DNA follows: TGTGCCAGCAGCTTGGGACTAGCGGGGGGGTTGGCGGAGACCCAGTACTTC.

This clone came up a few times. The chain combines TRBV7-3 with TRBJ2-5; 10 bases align to TRBD1. This CDR3 is built from 13 residues. CDR1 SGHTA and CDR2 FQGTGA come from the germline V gene. The trim removed 5 bases at V and 4 bases at J, leaving 1 base unmatched. The CDR3 region has the DNA TGTGCCAGCAGCCGGGACAGGGGAGAGACCCAGTACTTC. Its translation: CASSRDRGETQYF. The full variable domain, rest sourced from reference TRBV7-3 and TRBJ2-5, is GAGVSQTPSNKVTEKGKYVELRCDPISGHTALYWYRQSLGQGPEFLIYFQGTGAADDSGLPNDRFFAVRPEGSVSTLKIQRTERGDSAVYLCASSRDRGETQYFGPGTRLLVL.

V usage is TRBV5-5 and J usage is TRBJ1-5; the D is unclear. In germline, CDR1 is SGHKS, CDR2 YYEKEE (reference sequence). The CDR3 loop spans 14 amino acids. Trimming took 4 bases from V and 3 from J, leaving 11 bases between them. CDR3 in DNA: TGTGCCAGCAGCCGGTCGGGAAACAATCAGCCCCAGCATTTT. Amino acids: CASSRSGNNQPQHF.

This chain joins TRBV5-6 and TRBJ1-3; D perhaps matches TRBD1 (5 bases). This CDR3 spans 17 amino acids. Per germline, CDR1 SGHDT and CDR2 YYEEEE. V was shortened by 0 bases and J by 0 bases, with 13 bases between the two germline ends. CDR3 region: CASSLDRQGSSGNTIYF. The CDR3 DNA sequence: TGTGCCAGCAGCTTGGATCGGCAGGGCAGCTCTGGAAACACCATATATTTT.

This sequence joins TRBV2 and TRBJ1-5, with TRBD1 matching over 9 bases. V shed 6 bases and J 7 bases; nucleotides not matched to a gene: 16. The CDR3 has 17 amino acids. The germline gives CDR1 SNHLY, CDR2 FYNNEI. The CDR3 coding sequence is TGTGCCAGCAGCCAATTACCCACAGGGGGCAGGACGCAGCCCCAGCATTTT. Translated, it gives CASSQLPTGGRTQPQHF.